This TCR beta chain is drawn from a study of Graves' ophthalmopathy and Graves' hyperthyroidism. Looking at the study overall: Peripheral blood (taken before any treatment) was collected at initial diagnosis.

Per germline, CDR1 SGHAT and CDR2 FQNNGV. CDR3 length: 15 amino acids. With 5 bases removed from V and 0 bases from J, the gap between germline ends came to 13 bases. The TCR beta CDR3 regions underwent amplification from RNA transcripts. HTBI primers were employed in first-round RT-PCR, then a second-round multiplex PCR followed. TCRdb re-called the multiplex PCR reads with MiXCR, one entry per CDR3 protein. The repertoire holds approximately 15,000 distinct CDR3 sequences, with roughly 50% as singletons. PBMCs originated in approximately 9.1 ml of fresh peripheral blood. The sequence was obtained from a woman between 40 and 55 years old with stable Graves' hyperthyroidism. The sequenced sample was peripheral blood. This rearrangement joins TRBV11-2 to TRBJ1-1, with D possibly TRBD1 on 5 matching bases. In DNA, the CDR3 is TGTGCCAGCAGCCTCCGGACACCGATGAACACTGAAGCTTTCTTT. Protein sequence: CASSLRTPMNTEAFF.